This T cell receptor beta chain was profiled in a study of spatial heterogeneity in lung cancer. At the level of the study: More beta-chain than alpha-chain sequences were consistently detected.

Noted time point: sample taken at primary tumor resection. Sequencing was performed on whole RNA extracted from tumor and nontumor lung tissue, or from frozen PBMC, and the material was left unsorted. Samples came from some 73 TRACERx patients with untreated early-stage lung cancer. The length of the CDR3 is 14 residues. The V segment lost 3 bases and the J segment 5 bases; nucleotides outside the gene matches: 6. Germline V gene lookup returns CDR1 LGHNA and CDR2 YSLEER. Overall study results and limits: Blood showed ubiquitous tumor TCRs more often at resection than at routine follow-up.

Many counts were recorded for this clonotype. Its antigen remains unidentified. Via MiXCR, TCRdb re-called the 5' RACE reads, giving one row per CDR3 protein. The sample has tens of thousands of distinct CDR3 sequences, roughly 10% seen once. The receptor's source is a male donor with early-stage non-small cell lung cancer. V usage is TRBV4-3 and J usage is TRBJ1-1; TRBD1 aligns across 7 bases. The specimen comprised PBMCs, sampled at surgery. For the CDR3, the DNA is TGCGCCAGCAGCCAGGGGACAGAGGGAACTGAAGCTTTCTTT. Translated: CASSQGTEGTEAFF.